The clone carrying this TCR beta chain was found once. V shed 1 base and J 0 bases; nucleotides not matched to a gene: 6. The CDR3 consists of 17 residues. The germline V gene has CDR1 SGHAT and CDR2 FQNNGV. The data belong to a study of shared clonotypes between healthy human individuals. Measured with immunoSEQ multiplex PCR; TCRdb has only the in-frame clones, and not every one. The profile covers about 2.4 million clones, with 80% to 95% appearing a single time and 0.36% taken by the ten largest. Sequencing was performed on naive CD4+ T cells from PBMCs. Noted subset: CD45RA+ positively selected. The V and J genes are TRBV11-2 and TRBJ2-7, with 10 nucleotides matching TRBD2. This clonotype was obtained from a man aged 18 to 30 in good health. Some clones in this sample may be carry-over from other donors' samples. The CDR3 protein is CASSLAVGLAASYEQYF. The CDR3 nucleotides are TGTGCCAGCAGCTTAGCGGTCGGACTAGCGGCCTCCTACGAGCAGTACTTC.